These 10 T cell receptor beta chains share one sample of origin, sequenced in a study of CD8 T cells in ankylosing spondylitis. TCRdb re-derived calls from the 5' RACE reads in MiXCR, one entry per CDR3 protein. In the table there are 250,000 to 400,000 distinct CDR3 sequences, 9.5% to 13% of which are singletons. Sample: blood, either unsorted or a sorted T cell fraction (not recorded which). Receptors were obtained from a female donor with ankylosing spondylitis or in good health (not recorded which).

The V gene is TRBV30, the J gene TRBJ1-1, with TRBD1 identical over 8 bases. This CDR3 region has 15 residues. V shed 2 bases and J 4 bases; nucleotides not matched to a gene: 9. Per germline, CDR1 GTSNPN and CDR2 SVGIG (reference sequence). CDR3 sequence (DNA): TGTGCCTGGAGTTCCCACCGGACAGGGCGCACTGAAGCTTTCTTT. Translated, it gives CAWSSHRTGRTEAFF.

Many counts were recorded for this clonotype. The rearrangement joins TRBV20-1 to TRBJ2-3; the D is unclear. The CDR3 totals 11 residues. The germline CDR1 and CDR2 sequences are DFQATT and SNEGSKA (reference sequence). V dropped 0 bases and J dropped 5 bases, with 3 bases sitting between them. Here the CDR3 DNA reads TGCAGTGCTAGAGACTTAGATACGCAGTATTTT. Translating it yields CSARDLDTQYF.

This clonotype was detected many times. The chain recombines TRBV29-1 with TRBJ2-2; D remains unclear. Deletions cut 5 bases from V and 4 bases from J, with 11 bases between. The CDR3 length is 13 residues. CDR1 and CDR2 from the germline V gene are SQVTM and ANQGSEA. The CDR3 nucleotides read TGCAGCGTTTCCGGCATGGGCACCGGGGAGCTGTTTTTT. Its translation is CSVSGMGTGELFF.

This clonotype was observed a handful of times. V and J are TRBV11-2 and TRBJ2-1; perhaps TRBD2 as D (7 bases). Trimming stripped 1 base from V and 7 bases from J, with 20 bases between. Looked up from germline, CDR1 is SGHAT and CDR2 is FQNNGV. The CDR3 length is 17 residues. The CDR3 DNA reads TGTGCCAGCAGCTTAGGGTATGGGGCGGGGGCGGGAAATGAGCAGTTCTTC. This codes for CASSLGYGAGAGNEQFF.

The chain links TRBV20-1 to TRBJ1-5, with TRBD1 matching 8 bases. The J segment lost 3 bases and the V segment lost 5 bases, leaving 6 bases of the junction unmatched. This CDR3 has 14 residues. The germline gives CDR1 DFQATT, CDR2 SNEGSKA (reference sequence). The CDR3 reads CSASDRGPNQPQHF. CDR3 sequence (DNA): TGCAGTGCTTCTGACAGGGGCCCCAATCAGCCCCAGCATTTT.

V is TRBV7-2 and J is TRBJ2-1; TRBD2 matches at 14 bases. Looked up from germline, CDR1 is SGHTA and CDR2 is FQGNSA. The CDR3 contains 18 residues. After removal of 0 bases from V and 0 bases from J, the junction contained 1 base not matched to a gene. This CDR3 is CASSLAGTSGGSYNEQFF. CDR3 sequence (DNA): TGTGCCAGCAGCTTAGCCGGGACTAGCGGGGGCTCCTACAATGAGCAGTTCTTC.

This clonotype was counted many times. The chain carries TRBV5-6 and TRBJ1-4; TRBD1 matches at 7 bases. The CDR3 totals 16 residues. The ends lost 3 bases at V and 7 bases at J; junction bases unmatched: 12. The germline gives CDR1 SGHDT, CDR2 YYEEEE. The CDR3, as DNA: TGTGCCAGCAGCTCCTACGGGACAGAAGACTTTGAAAAACTGTTTTTT. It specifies CASSSYGTEDFEKLFF.

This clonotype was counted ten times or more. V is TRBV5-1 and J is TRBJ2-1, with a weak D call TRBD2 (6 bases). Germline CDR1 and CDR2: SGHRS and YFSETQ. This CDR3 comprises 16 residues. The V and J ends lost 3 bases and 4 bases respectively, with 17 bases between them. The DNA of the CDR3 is TGCGCCAGCAGCTACGAGGGACTTGGGGTTTACAATGAGCAGTTCTTC. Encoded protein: CASSYEGLGVYNEQFF. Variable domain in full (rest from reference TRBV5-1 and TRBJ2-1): KAGVTQTPRYLIKTRGQQVTLSCSPISGHRSVSWYQQTPGQGLQFLFEYFSETQRNKGNFPGRFSGRQFSNSRSEMNVSTLELGDSALYLCASSYEGLGVYNEQFFGPGTRLTVL.

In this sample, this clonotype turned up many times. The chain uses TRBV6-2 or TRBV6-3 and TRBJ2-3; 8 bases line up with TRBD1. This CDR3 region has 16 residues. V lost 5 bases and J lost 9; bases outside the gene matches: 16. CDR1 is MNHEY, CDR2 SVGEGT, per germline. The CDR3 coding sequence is TGTGCCAGCAGTACCTTCACGTCGAGCGACAGGGGCACGCAGTATTTT. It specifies CASSTFTSSDRGTQYF.

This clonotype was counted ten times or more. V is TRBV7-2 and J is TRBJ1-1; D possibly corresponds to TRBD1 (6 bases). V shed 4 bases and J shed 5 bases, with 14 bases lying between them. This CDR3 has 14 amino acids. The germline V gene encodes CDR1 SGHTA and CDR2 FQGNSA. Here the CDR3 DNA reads TGTGCCAGCAGCTCCCCTATACAGGGTACTGAAGCTTTCTTT. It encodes CASSSPIQGTEAFF.